The T cell receptor beta chain described here comes from a study of cytomegalovirus exposure and HLA in healthy donors. The PCR made use of 60 Vbeta and 13 Jbeta primers. Assay: immunoSEQ multiplex PCR; the TCRdb copy retains only in-frame clones and omits some. The profile shows about 94,000 clones, 70% to 85% of them singletons. Regarding this clone: Its antigen is unidentified.

Broader study findings: The authors enumerated over 150 TCR beta chains as linked to cytomegalovirus. TCR beta V- and J-gene trimming was later associated with a missense DCLRE1C variant. Among immune exposure information, only CMV serostatus was available. For most TCR sequences rarity was the rule, although some public TCRs occurred in many donors.

This clonotype was sampled from a human donor in good health. Sequenced input: PBMCs.

The CDR3 loop is CASSPGLARHLTGELFF. The CDR3, as DNA: TGTGCCAGCTCTCCGGGACTAGCCCGCCACCTCACCGGGGAGCTGTTTTTT. The rearrangement links TRBV18 to TRBJ2-2, with 9 bases identical to TRBD2. After removal of 6 bases from V and 4 bases from J, the junction contained 12 bases not matched to a gene. CDR1 is KGHSH, CDR2 LQKENI, per germline. The CDR3 is 17 amino acids.